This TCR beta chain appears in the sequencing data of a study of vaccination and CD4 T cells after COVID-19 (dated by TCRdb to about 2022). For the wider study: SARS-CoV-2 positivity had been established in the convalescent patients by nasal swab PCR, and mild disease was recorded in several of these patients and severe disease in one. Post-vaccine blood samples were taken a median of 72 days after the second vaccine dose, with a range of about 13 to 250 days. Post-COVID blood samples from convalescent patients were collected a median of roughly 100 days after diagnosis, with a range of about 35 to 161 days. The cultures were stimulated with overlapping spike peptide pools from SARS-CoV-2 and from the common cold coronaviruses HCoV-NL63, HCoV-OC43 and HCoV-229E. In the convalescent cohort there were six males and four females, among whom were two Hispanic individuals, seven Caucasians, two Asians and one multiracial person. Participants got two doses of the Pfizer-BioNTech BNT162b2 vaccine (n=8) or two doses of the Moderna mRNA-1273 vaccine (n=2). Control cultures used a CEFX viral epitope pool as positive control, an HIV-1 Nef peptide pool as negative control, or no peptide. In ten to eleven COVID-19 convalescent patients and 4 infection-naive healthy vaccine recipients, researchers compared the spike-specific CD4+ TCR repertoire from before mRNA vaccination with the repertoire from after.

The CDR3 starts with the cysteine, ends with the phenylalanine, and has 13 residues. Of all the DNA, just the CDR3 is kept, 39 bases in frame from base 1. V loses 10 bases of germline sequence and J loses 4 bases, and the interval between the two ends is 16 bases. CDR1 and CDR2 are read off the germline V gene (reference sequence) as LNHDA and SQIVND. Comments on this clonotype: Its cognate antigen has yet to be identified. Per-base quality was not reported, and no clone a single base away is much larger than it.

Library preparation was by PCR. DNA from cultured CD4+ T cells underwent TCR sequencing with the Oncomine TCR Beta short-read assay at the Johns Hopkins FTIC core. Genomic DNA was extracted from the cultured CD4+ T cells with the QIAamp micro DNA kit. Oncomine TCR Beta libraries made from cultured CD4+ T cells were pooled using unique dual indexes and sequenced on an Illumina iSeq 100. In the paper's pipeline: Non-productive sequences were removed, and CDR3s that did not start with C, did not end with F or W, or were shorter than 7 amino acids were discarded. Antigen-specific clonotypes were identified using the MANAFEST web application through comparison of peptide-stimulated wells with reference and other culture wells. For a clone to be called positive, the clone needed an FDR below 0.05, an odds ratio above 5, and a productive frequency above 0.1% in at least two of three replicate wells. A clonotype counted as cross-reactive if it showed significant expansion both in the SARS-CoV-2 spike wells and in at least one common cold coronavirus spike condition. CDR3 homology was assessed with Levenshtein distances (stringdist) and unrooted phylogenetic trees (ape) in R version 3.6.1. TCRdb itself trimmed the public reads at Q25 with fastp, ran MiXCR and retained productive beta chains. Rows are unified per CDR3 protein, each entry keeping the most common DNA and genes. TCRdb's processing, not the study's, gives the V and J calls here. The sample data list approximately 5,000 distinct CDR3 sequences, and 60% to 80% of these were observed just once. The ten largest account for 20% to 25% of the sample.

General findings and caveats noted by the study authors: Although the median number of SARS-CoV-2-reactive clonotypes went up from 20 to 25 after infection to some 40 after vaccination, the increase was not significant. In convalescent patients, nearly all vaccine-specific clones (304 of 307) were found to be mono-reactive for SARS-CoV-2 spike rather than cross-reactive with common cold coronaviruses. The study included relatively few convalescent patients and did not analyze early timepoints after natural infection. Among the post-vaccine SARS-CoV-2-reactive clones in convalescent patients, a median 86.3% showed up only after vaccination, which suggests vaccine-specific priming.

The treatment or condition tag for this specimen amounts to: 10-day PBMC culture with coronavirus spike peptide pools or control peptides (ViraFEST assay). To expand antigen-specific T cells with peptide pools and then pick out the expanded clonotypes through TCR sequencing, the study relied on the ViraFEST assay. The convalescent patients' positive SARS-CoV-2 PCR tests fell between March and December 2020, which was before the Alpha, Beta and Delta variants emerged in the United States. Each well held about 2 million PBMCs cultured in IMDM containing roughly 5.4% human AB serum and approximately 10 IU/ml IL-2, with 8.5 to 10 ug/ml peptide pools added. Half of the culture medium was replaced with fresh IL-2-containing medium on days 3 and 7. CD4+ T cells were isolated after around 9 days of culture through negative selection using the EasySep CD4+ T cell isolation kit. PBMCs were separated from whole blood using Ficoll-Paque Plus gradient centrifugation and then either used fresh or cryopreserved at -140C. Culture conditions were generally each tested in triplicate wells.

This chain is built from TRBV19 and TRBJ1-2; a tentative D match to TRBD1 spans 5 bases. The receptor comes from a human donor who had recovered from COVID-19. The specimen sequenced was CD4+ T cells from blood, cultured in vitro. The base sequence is TGTGCCACCCATCAGGGATCGGGCTATGGCTACACCTTC. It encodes CATHQGSGYGYTF. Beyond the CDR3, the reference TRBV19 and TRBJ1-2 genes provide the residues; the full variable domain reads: DGGITQSPKYLFRKEGQNVTLSCEQNLNHDAMYWYRQDPGQGLRLIYYSQIVNDFQKGDIAEGYSVSREKKESFPLTVTSAQKNPTAFYLCATHQGSGYGYTFGSGTRLTVV.